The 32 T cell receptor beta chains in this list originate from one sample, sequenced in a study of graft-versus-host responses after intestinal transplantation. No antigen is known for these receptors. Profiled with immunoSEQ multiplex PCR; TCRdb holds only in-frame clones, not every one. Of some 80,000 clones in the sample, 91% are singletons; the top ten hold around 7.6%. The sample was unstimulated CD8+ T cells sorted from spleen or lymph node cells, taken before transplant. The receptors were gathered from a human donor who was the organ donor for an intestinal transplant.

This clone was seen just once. CDR3 sequence (DNA): TGTGCCAGCAGCTTGGGGGGGCAGGGACAGCCCCAGCATTTT. Its translation is CASSLGGQGQPQHF. The chain links TRBV7-8 to TRBJ1-5; tentative D call: TRBD1 (6 bases). CDR1 is SGHVS and CDR2 is FQNEAQ in the germline V gene. The length of the CDR3 is 14 residues. Between the trimmed V and J ends, which lost 3 bases and 7 bases, there was a span of 13 bases.

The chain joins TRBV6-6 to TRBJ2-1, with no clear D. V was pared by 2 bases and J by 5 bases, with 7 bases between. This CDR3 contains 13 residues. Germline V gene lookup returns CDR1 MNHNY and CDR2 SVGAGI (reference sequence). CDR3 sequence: CASSYTTDNEQFF. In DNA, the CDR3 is TGTGCCAGCAGTTACACCACCGACAATGAGCAGTTCTTC.

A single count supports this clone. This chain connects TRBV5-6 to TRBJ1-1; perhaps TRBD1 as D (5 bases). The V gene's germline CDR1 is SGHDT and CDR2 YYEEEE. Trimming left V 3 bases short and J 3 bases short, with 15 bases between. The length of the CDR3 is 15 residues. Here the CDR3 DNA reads TGTGCCAGCAGCTGGGGGAGGGGCGAGGACACTGAAGCTTTCTTT. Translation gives CASSWGRGEDTEAFF.

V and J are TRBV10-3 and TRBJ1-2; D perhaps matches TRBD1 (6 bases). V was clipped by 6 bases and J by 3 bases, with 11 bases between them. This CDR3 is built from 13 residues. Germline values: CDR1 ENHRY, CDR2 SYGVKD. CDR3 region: CAIRQGGDYGYTF. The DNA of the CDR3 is TGTGCCATCAGACAGGGAGGGGACTATGGCTACACCTTC.

CDR3 amino acids: CASSTEQGAVSARRAFF. The CDR3 coding sequence is TGTGCCAGCAGCACGGAACAGGGGGCAGTGAGTGCTCGTAGAGCTTTCTTT. The genes are TRBV5-4 and TRBJ1-1; 9 bases map to TRBD1. Trimming removed 4 bases from V and 10 bases from J; junction bases left unmatched: 20. This CDR3 contains 17 residues. Germline CDR1 SGHNT, CDR2 YYREEE (reference sequence).

The CDR3 reads CASREVENTEAFF. The CDR3 coding sequence is TGTGCCAGCAGGGAGGTGGAGAACACTGAAGCTTTCTTT. The V and J genes are TRBV9 and TRBJ1-1; D is unclear. This CDR3 spans 13 amino acids. Germline values: CDR1 SGDLS, CDR2 YYNGEE. The germline V and J ends were trimmed by 5 bases and 1 base, with 9 bases remaining between them.

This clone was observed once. The CDR3 is CASSFAVPLAGTEAFF. As DNA, the CDR3 is TGTGCCAGCAGCTTCGCCGTACCCTTAGCGGGAACTGAAGCTTTCTTT. The gene calls are TRBV11-2 and TRBJ1-1, with D hard to call. Germline CDR1 is SGHAT and CDR2 is FQNNGV. The V end was cut by 3 bases, the J end by 5 bases, with 19 bases between. The length of the CDR3 is 16 residues.

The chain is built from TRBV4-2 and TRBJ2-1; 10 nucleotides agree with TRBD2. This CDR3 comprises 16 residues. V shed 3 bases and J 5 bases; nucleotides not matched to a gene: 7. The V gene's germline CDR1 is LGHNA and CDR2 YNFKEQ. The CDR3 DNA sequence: TGTGCCAGCAGCCACGCACTAGCGGGGTCAGACAATGAGCAGTTCTTC. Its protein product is CASSHALAGSDNEQFF.

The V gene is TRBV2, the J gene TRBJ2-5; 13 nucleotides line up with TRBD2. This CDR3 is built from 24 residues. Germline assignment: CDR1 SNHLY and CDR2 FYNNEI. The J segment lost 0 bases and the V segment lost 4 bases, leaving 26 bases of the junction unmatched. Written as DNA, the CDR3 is TGTGCCAGCAGTGTATGCCTGTGGCTGGACACTCCCAGGACTAGCGGGGGTGACCAAGAGACCCAGTACTTC. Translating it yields CASSVCLWLDTPRTSGGDQETQYF.

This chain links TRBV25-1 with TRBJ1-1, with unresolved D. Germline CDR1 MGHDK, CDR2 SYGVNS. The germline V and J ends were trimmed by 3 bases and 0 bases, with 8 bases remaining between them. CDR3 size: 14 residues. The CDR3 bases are TGTGCCAGCAGTGATTGGGAACTGAACACTGAAGCTTTCTTT. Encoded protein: CASSDWELNTEAFF.

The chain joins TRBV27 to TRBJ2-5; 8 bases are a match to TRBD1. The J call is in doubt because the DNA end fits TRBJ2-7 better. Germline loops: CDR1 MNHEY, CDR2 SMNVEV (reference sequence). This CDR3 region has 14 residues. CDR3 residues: CASSSRTGPYEQYF. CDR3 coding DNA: TGTGCCAGCAGTTCACGGACAGGGCCCTACGAGCAGTACTTC.

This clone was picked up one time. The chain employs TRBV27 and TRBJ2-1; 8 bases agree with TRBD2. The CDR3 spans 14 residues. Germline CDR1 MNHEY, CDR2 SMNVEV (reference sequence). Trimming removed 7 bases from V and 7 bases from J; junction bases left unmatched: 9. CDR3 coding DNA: TGTGCCAGCACGACGGGAGGGCCTAGGAATGAGCAGTTCTTC. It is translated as CASTTGGPRNEQFF.

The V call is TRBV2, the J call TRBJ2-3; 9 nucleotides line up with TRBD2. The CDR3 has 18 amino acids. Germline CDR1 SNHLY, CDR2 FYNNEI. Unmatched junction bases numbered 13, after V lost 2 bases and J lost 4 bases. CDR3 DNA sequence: TGTGCCAGCAGTGAATATCGCCCCCCTAGCGGGGACTCAGATACGCAGTATTTT. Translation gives CASSEYRPPSGDSDTQYF.

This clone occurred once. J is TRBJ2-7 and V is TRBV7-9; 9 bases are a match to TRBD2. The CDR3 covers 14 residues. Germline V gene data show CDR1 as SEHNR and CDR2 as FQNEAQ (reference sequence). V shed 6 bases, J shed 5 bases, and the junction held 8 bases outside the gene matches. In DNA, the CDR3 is TGTGCCAGCAGTCCAGGGACTAGCCACCACGAGCAGTACTTC. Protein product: CASSPGTSHHEQYF. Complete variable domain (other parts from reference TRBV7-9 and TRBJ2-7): DTGVSQNPRHKITKRGQNVTFRCDPISEHNRLYWYRQTLGQGPEFLTYFQNEAQLEKSRLLSDRFSAERPKGSFSTLEIQRTEQGDSAMYLCASSPGTSHHEQYFGPGTRLTVT.

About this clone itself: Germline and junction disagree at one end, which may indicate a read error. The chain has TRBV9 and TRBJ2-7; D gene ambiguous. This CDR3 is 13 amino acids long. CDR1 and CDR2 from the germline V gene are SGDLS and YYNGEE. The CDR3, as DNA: TGTGCCAGCAGCCCTACCCCCTCCAACGAGCAGTACTTC. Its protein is CASSPTPSNEQYF.

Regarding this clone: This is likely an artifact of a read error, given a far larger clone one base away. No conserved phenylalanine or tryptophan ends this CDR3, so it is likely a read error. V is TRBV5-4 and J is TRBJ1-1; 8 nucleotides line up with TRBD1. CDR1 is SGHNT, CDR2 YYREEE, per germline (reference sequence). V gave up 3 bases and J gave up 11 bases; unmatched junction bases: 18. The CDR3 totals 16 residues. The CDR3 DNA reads TGTGCCAGCAGCTCGCCGATAACAGACGGGACAGGTTCCGCTTTCCTT. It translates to CASSSPITDGTGSAFL.

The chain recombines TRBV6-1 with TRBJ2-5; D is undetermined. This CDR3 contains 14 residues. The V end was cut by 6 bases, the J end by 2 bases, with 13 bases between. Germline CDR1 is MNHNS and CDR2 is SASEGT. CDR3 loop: CASRIGQLQETQYF. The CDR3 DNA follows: TGTGCCAGCAGAATCGGGCAGTTACAAGAGACCCAGTACTTC.

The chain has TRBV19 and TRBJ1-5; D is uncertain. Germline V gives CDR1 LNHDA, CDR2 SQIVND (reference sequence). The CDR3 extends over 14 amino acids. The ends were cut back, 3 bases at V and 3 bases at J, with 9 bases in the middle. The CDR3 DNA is TGTGCCAGTAGTATGAGCGGGATCAATCAGCCCCAGCATTTT. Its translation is CASSMSGINQPQHF.

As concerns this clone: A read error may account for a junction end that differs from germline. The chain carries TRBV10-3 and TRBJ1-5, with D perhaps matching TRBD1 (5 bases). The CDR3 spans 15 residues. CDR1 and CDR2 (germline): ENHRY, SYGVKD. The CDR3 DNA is TGTGCCGTCAGTGAGTCGGGGGGTAGCAATCAGCCCCAGCATTTT. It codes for CAVSESGGSNQPQHF.

CDR3 region: CASSPARGEQYF. The CDR3 DNA reads as TGTGCCAGTAGTCCCGCAAGGGGGGAGCAGTACTTC. The chain couples TRBV19 to TRBJ2-7; possibly TRBD1 for D (6 bases). The CDR3 covers 12 residues. Trimming pared 5 bases from V and 7 bases from J, leaving 12 bases between. Germline V gives CDR1 LNHDA, CDR2 SQIVND (reference sequence).

As DNA, the CDR3 is TGTGCCAGCAGCAGGAGCTCCTACAATGAGCAGTTCTTC. Its protein is CASSRSSYNEQFF. The V gene is TRBV9, the J gene TRBJ2-1; D call uncertain. In germline, CDR1 is SGDLS, CDR2 YYNGEE. This CDR3 comprises 13 residues. Trimming shortened V by 4 bases and J by 0 bases, and 5 bases separated the two germline ends.

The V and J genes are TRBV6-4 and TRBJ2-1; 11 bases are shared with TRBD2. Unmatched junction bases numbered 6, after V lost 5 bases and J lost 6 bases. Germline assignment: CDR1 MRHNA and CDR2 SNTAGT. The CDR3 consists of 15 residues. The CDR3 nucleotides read TGTGCCAGCAGTTTAGCGGGAGGGGATGCCAATGAGCAGTTCTTC. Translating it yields CASSLAGGDANEQFF.

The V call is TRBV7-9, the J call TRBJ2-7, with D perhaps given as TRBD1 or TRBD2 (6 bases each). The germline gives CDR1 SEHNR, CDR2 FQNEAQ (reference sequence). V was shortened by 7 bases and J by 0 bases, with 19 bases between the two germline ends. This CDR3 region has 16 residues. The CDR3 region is CASNTPWGDTSYEQYF. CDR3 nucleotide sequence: TGTGCCAGCAACACCCCCTGGGGGGACACCTCCTACGAGCAGTACTTC.

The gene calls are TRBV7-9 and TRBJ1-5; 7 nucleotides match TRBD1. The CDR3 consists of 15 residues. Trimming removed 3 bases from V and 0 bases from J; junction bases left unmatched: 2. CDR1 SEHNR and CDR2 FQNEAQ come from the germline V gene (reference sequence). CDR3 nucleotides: TGTGCCAGCAGCTTGGGGACAGATAGCAATCAGCCCCAGCATTTT. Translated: CASSLGTDSNQPQHF.

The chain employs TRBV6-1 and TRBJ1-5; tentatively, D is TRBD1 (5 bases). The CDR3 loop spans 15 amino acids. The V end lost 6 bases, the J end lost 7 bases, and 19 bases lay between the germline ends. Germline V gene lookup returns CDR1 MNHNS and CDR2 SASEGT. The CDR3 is CASREGPLRNQPQHF. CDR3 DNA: TGTGCCAGCAGAGAGGGACCGCTCAGGAACCAGCCCCAGCATTTT.

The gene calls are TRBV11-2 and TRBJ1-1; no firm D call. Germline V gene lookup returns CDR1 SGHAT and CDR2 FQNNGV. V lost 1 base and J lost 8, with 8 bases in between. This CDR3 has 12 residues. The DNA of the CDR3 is TGTGCCAGCAGCTTAGGGCAGATAGAAGCTTTCTTT. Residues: CASSLGQIEAFF.

The CDR3, as DNA: TGCAGCGGGCGGGGCTCTAGTGGCTACACCTTC. It yields the protein CSGRGSSGYTF. V gene TRBV29-1 combines with J gene TRBJ1-2; tentatively, D is TRBD1 (5 bases). The germline gives CDR1 SQVTM, CDR2 ANQGSEA. The CDR3 extends over 11 amino acids. Trimming took off 7 bases at V and 7 bases at J, with 13 bases between the two ends.

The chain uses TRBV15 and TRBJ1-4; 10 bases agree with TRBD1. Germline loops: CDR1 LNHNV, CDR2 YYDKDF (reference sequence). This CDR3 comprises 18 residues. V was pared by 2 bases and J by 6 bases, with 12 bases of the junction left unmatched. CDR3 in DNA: TGTGCCACCAGCAGATACATAAACCGGGACAGGGGTTATGAAAAACTGTTTTTT. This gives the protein CATSRYINRDRGYEKLFF.

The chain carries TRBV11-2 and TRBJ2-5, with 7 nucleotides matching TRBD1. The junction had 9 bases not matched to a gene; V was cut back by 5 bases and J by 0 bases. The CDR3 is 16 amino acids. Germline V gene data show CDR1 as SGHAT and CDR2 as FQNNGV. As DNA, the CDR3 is TGTGCCAGCAGCGACCGACAGGGCCCGTACCAAGAGACCCAGTACTTC. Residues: CASSDRQGPYQETQYF.

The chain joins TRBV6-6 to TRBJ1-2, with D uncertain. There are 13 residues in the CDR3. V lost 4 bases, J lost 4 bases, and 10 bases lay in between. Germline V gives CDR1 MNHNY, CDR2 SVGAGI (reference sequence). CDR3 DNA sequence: TGTGCCAGCAGTTCGGACGAAAGCTATGGCTACACCTTC. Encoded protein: CASSSDESYGYTF.

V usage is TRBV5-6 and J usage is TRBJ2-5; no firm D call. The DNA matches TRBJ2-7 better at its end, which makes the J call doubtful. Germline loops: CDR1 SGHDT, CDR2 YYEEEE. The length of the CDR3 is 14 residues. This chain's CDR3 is CASATGWSSYEQYF. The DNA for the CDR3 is TGTGCCAGTGCTACCGGTTGGAGTTCCTACGAGCAGTACTTC.

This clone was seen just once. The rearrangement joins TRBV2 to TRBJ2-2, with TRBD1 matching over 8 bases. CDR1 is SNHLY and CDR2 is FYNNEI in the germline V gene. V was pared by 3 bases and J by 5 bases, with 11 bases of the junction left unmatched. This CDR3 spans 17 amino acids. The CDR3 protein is CASSDLFGQGGTGELFF. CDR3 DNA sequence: TGTGCCAGCAGTGACCTGTTCGGACAGGGAGGAACCGGGGAGCTGTTTTTT.